The entry below describes one TCR beta chain. This clone was recorded many times. This receptor's antigen is unknown. The read comes to an end 3 residues before the CDR3 does, leaving the germline J gene to fill in the end. This sample is part of a study of T cell clonality in common variable immunodeficiency (dated by TCRdb to between 2014 and 2016). Sequences DFQATT (CDR1) and SNEGSKA (CDR2) are obtained from the germline V gene (reference sequence). Reading from cysteine to phenylalanine, the CDR3 counts 14 amino acids. The DNA shown is the part of the CDR3 that was read: 33 bases, in frame from base 1. Most CVID patients and most healthy controls were of Caucasian heritage. Heparinized peripheral whole blood samples of roughly 5 to 9 ml were obtained from each donor. Genomic DNA from adults with common variable immune deficiency (CVID) and from healthy adult controls was the source for sequencing TCRbeta CDR3 repertoires. The control group comprised 22 healthy adult volunteers, roughly twelve female and roughly ten male, aged about 23 to 75 years with a mean age of approximately 35. To isolate peripheral blood mononuclear cells, diluted blood was subjected to density centrifugation over Hypaque 1077 or Ficoll-Paque. Unsorted mononuclear cells served as the source of genomic DNA, which was extracted either by Qiagen column purification or by a centrifugation-based method.

What the study reported, not specific to this receptor: TCRbeta clonality was higher in CVID subjects than in healthy controls (t-test p = 0.018), and the increase was most characteristic of about a third of subjects. CVID subjects shared fewer TCRbeta clones with each other than healthy controls did (p < 0.0001). The authors noted that sequencing repertoires of T cell subpopulations would be needed to clarify what caused the increased clonality in CVID. Despite equal DNA input, controls averaged roughly 80,000 unique sequences per sample versus about 31,547 in CVID samples. CVID TCRbeta sequences were reported to have fewer deletions and N-nucleotide insertions and to lack highly modified clones with 13 or more V deletions. Patient heterogeneity within the CVID cohort put limits on correlating repertoire features with clinical complications.

CVID samples and control samples contributed equivalent amounts of genomic DNA as sequencing input. For every sample, a 60 bp segment covering the rearranged TCRbeta CDR3 region was amplified and then sequenced. The immunoSEQ assay, a bias-corrected multiplex PCR with high-throughput sequencing, was employed for TCRbeta amplification. The published analysis was carried out like this. Every unique nucleotide sequence counted as a clone and was annotated with V, D and J genes, copy number and frequency. Sequences were labeled productive if in frame, and non-productive if out of frame or containing stop codons. Clonality was calculated from Shannon's entropy as previously described. The predicted amino acid sequences of productive clones were used to derive mean CDR3 Kyte-Doolittle hydropathy. Using the R hclust function, scaled V gene usage was clustered hierarchically with Manhattan distance and complete linkage. To assess clone sharing by CDR3 amino acid sequence, 12 repertoires per group were resampled over 100 rounds. The repertoires were searched for about 70 published EBV-specific TCRbeta sequences and some 240 published CMV-specific TCRbeta sequences. After a couple of CVID samples that produced fewer than 10,000 sequences were dropped from the analysis, 42 CVID repertoires remained. TCRdb obtained this table from immuneACCESS and retained in-frame rearrangements with V and J assigned. These tables miss some clones; where compared with another copy, unresolved V genes account for less than half of the shortfall, and the remainder is unexplained. V, J and clone size were drawn from that table, and D and trimming were deduced from the DNA. The sample counts 30,000 to 40,000 clones, each observed more than once. Under 4.5% of the sample is in the top ten clones.

Sequencing input: peripheral blood mononuclear cells. This TCR was recovered from a person between 18 and 70 years old in good health. This receptor chain uses TRBV20-1 and TRBJ1-4, and possibly TRBD1, on 5 matching bases. Incomplete CDR3 DNA: TGCAGTGCTAGAGATTCGGGAGGGGCCAACGTA. It is translated as CSARDSGGANV. Given in full, the CDR3 is CSARDSGGANVLFF.